A selection of T cell receptor beta chains follows, all from one sample in a study of OX40 agonist ivuxolimab in advanced cancers. Clones were read by immunoSEQ multiplex PCR, and TCRdb kept only the in-frame ones, dropping some. The data show 62,000 or so clones, 84% seen once. The starting material was CD4+ or CD8+ T cells sorted from blood, obtained in a trial of the OX40 agonist ivuxolimab. The receptors shown here come from an adult with an advanced solid tumor such as melanoma, head and neck, liver or kidney cancer. The CDR3 runs from the conserved cysteine through the conserved F or W. The D gene is left open where the match is weak.

TRBV25-1,TRBD1,TRBJ2-7,TGTGCCAGCAGTGGGCCGGGACAGGGGGCGATAGGCTCCTACGAGCAGTACTTC,CASSGPGQGAIGSYEQYF
TRBV20-1,NA,TRBJ2-7,TGCAGTGCTAAACCAACCTACGAGCAGTACTTC,CSAKPTYEQYF
TRBV20-1,NA,TRBJ2-7,TGCAGTGCTAGAAAGTACGAGCAGTACTTC,CSARKYEQYF
TRBV29-1,NA,TRBJ1-4,TGCAGCGTTCGCTCGGGACCTAATGAAAAACTGTTTTTT,CSVRSGPNEKLFF
TRBV4-1,NA,TRBJ1-5,TGCGCCAGCAGCCAAGTATTTCCAGGTCAGTACCAGCCCCAGCATTTT,CASSQVFPGQYQPQHF
TRBV7-9,NA,TRBJ1-1,TGTGCCAGCAGCTTCAGTTTCGGGCGGGAGTTGAACACTGAAGCTTTCTTT,CASSFSFGRELNTEAFF
TRBV2,TRBD2,TRBJ2-5,TGTGCCAGCAGCGTAGCGGGAGTTCAGGAGACCCAGTACTTC,CASSVAGVQETQYF
TRBV28,NA,TRBJ1-1,TGTGCCAGCAGTTTCGTGGGAGACACTGAAGCTTTCTTT,CASSFVGDTEAFF
TRBV5-1,TRBD2,TRBJ2-5,TGCGCCAGCAGCTTAAGGGGACTAGCGGGACGGGAGACCCAGTACTTC,CASSLRGLAGRETQYF
TRBV7-2,NA,TRBJ1-1,TGTGCCAGCAGCTTACTTGGGGCGGGGAACACTGAAGCTTTCTTT,CASSLLGAGNTEAFF
TRBV21-1,NA,TRBJ2-7,TGTGCCAGCAGCCCGACCGAGGGTGGCGAGCAGTACTTC,CASSPTEGGEQYF
TRBV5-4,NA,TRBJ1-2,TGTGCCAGCAGCTCAGAGCTTAGTTGGACCTCTAACTATGGCTACACCTTC,CASSSELSWTSNYGYTF
TRBV10-1,NA,TRBJ2-7,TGCGCCAGCAGTGAGTCAGGGAGAGAGCAGTACTTC,CASSESGREQYF
TRBV27,NA,TRBJ2-2,TGTGCCAGCGGGTTGACCGAACCTACCGGGGAGCTGTTTTTT,CASGLTEPTGELFF
TRBV5-6,NA,TRBJ1-1,TGTGCCAGCAGCTTCCGGGGCCTACTCGCTGAAGCTTTCTTT,CASSFRGLLAEAFF
TRBV5-4,TRBD1,TRBJ2-1,TGTGCCAGCAGCCCACTGGGACAGGGGATTAGGTGGGAGCAGTTCTTC,CASSPLGQGIRWEQFF
TRBV15,NA,TRBJ1-1,TGTGCCACCAGCGGCCGGGCCCCGGGAGTCACTGAAGCTTTCTTT,CATSGRAPGVTEAFF
TRBV9,NA,TRBJ2-3,TGTGCCAGCAGCGTAGCTCTGGGAGATACGCAGTATTTT,CASSVALGDTQYF
TRBV6-6,NA,TRBJ1-1,TGTGCCAGCCTCCGGGCCGCCGACCGAGGCACTGAAGCTTTCTTT,CASLRAADRGTEAFF
TRBV30,TRBD1,TRBJ2-7,TGTGCCTGGTTACCGGGACAGGGGGCTCTTCTCTACGAGCAGTACTTC,CAWLPGQGALLYEQYF